Here is one T cell receptor beta chain with its context. What it binds is unknown. After template switching added a universal primer site, the resulting cDNA carried unique molecular identifiers. TCRdb analysed the 5' RACE reads with MiXCR anew, one entry per CDR3 protein. The sample lists roughly 1,500,000 distinct CDR3 sequences, around 29% occurring once. The data stem from a study of identical twins. Findings and caveats of the study: Surplus twin overlap in beta out-of-frame sequences was less pronounced. Reduced insertions were recorded for abundant cord blood beta clonotypes, with no such pattern in memory repertoires. Because invariant MAIT and iNKT cells could be present, zero-insertion analyses could be partly confounded.

V lost 0 bases and J 7 bases, leaving 26 bases between the germline ends. This CDR3 is 18 amino acids long. Germline V CDR1 and CDR2: SGHRS, YFSETQ. V usage is TRBV5-1 and J usage is TRBJ2-7; D may be TRBD1 or TRBD2 (5 bases each). Sequencing was carried out using cord blood. The clonotype comes from a newborn girl in good health. CDR3 in amino acids: CASSLGLGAGTSYNEQYF. In DNA, the CDR3 is TGCGCCAGCAGCTTGGGATTAGGGGCAGGGACCTCCTACAATGAGCAGTACTTC.